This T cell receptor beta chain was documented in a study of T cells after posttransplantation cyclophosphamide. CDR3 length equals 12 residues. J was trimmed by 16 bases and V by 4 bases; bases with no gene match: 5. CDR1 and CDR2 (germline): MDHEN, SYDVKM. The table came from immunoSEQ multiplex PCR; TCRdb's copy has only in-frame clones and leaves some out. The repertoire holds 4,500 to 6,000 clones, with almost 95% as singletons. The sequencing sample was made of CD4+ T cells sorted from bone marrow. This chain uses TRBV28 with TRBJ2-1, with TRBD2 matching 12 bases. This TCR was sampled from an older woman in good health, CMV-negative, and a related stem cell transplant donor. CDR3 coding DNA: TGTGCCAGCAGTTCCCTGACTAGCGGGGGTTTCTTC. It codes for CASSSLTSGGFF.